This TCR beta chain came from a study of blood T cells in healthy people across ages. General study results and limits: Observed TCR beta diversity showed a strong correlation with the percentage of naive T cells as measured by flow cytometry. Versus aged donors, long-lived donors had higher diversity and more naive CD4+ cells.

The CDR3 covers 13 residues. J was trimmed by 2 bases and V by 8 bases; bases with no gene match: 5. Germline values: CDR1 MDHEN, CDR2 SYDVKM. Every sample gave at least 5 micrograms of total RNA when it was extracted. A sample-barcoded 5' primer and a J-beta primer mix were used in a second PCR of about 7 to 12 cycles. Samples each returned at least 3 million CDR3-containing paired-end reads. TCRdb called the 5' RACE reads again in MiXCR, with one record for every CDR3 protein. Counted here are some 1,800,000 distinct CDR3 sequences, 35% to 50% occurring once; the ten biggest clones make up roughly 23%. Details on this clonotype: As yet, its antigen is unknown.

J is TRBJ1-2 and V is TRBV28; 7 positions agree with TRBD1. Sequencing was carried out using blood. This receptor was obtained from a human donor in good health. As DNA, the CDR3 is TGTGCCAGCGGGCAGGGACAGAACTATGGCTACACCTTC. Translation gives CASGQGQNYGYTF.